Listed below are T cell receptor beta chains from one sample, sequenced in a study of shared clonotypes between healthy human individuals. Clones were read by immunoSEQ multiplex PCR, and TCRdb kept only the in-frame ones, dropping some. There are 490,000 or so clones in the sample; over 65% occur only once, and 13% lies in the top ten. Material: PBMCs. These receptor sequences come from a woman in her forties in good health. Some clones in this sample may be carry-over from other donors' samples. Both conserved end residues are part of each CDR3. D genes are given only for firm matches. Rows may omit the clone size; those that give it use once, few, many or a size class.

>TRBJ2-2|TRBV23-1|.|TRBD2
TGCGCCAGCAAAGTGGAGCGGGGCCCCGAATTGGGCCAAACCGGGGAGCTGTTTTTT
CASKVERGPELGQTGELFF
>TRBJ2-5|TRBV7-2|.|.
TGTGCCAGCAGCAATAGCCTCGGGGAGACCCAGTACTTC
CASSNSLGETQYF
>TRBJ2-7|TRBV15|.|.
TGTGCCACCAGCTTAAGACAGACCTCCTACGAGCAGTACTTC
CATSLRQTSYEQYF
>TRBJ2-1|TRBV7-9|.|.
TGTGCCAGCAGCTTAGGGTCCTACAATGAGCAGTTCTTC
CASSLGSYNEQFF
>TRBJ1-2|TRBV7-2|few|TRBD1
TGTGCCAGCAGTCCTTCCCAGGGGGCGCGGGGCTACACCTTC
CASSPSQGARGYTF
>TRBJ2-2|TRBV7-6|.|.
TGTGCCAGCAGCTCCACTAGCTACCGGGAGCTGTTTTTT
CASSSTSYRELFF
>TRBJ1-1|TRBV2|.|.
TGTGCCAGCAGTGAAGAGGGGGTAGGGAGCACTGAAGCTTTCTTT
CASSEEGVGSTEAFF
>TRBJ2-2|TRBV7-2|.|TRBD2
TGTGCCACTAGCGGGAGGGTGGCGAACACCGGGGAGCTGTTTTTT
CATSGRVANTGELFF
>TRBJ2-1|TRBV7-9|.|TRBD2
TGTGCCAGCAGCTACCCTCGACTAGCGGGAAGGTACAATGAGCAGTTCTTC
CASSYPRLAGRYNEQFF
>TRBJ2-1|TRBV2|.|.
TGTGCCAGCAGTGAATCAGGGGCCTACAATGAGCAGTTCTTC
CASSESGAYNEQFF
>TRBJ1-1|TRBV9|.|.
TGTGCCTGCAGCGAGAAGGGTAACACTGAAGCTTTCTTT
CACSEKGNTEAFF
>TRBJ1-4|TRBV7-2|.|.
TGTGCCAGCAGCTACCGGACAGAAACTAATGAAAAACTGTTTTTT
CASSYRTETNEKLFF
>TRBJ2-5|TRBV14|.|.
TGTGCCAGCAGCCGCCAGTGGGAGACCCAGTACTTC
CASSRQWETQYF
>TRBJ2-1|TRBV28|.|.
TGTGCCAGCAGTTTAAGTCAGGGCCGATCTTACAATGAGCAGTTCTTC
CASSLSQGRSYNEQFF
>TRBJ1-3|TRBV7-9|.|TRBD1
TGTGCCAGCAGCTTAACACAGGGGACTGGAAACACCATATATTTT
CASSLTQGTGNTIYF
>TRBJ2-7|TRBV19|once|TRBD1
TGTGCCAGTAGTTTTTACAGGGGCGAGCAGTACTTC
CASSFYRGEQYF
>TRBJ2-4|TRBV5-1|.|.
TGCGCCAGCAGCTTGGGTCAGCAGTCGGACATTCAGTACTTC
CASSLGQQSDIQYF
>TRBJ2-1|TRBV9|few|.
TGTGCCAGCAGCGCCGACGGGAGTGGGGACAATGAGCAGTTCTTC
CASSADGSGDNEQFF
>TRBJ2-7|TRBV27|.|.
TGTGCCAGCAGTTTATCTGGCAACTACGAGCAGTACTTC
CASSLSGNYEQYF
>TRBJ1-1|TRBV6-1|.|.
TGTGCCAGCAGGGACCCCTGGGTGTCTGAAGCTTTCTTT
CASRDPWVSEAFF
>TRBJ2-5|TRBV30|.|TRBD2
TGTGCCTGGAGCTCGGGACTAGTTCAAGAGACCCAGTACTTC
CAWSSGLVQETQYF
>TRBJ1-5|TRBV19|.|TRBD1
TGTGCCAGTAGTGAACAGGGGTGGCCCAATCAGCCCCAGCATTTT
CASSEQGWPNQPQHF
>TRBJ2-1|TRBV27|.|.
TGTGCCAGCAGTTACCGGGCCGAAATCTACAATGAGCAGTTCTTC
CASSYRAEIYNEQFF
>TRBJ2-1|TRBV2|.|.
TGTGCCAGCAGTGATTGGCGGGCCGCCTACAATGAGCAGTTCTTC
CASSDWRAAYNEQFF
>TRBJ1-2|TRBV21-1|.|.
TGTGCCAGCAGCAGAAGCGACAGGGCCCCTACAAACTATGGCTACACCTTC
CASSRSDRAPTNYGYTF
>TRBJ2-2|TRBV28|.|.
TGTGCCAGCACAAGGTTCCAGGCTTTGACGAACACCGGGGAGCTGTTTTTT
CASTRFQALTNTGELFF
>TRBJ2-7|TRBV7-3|.|.
TGTGCCAGCAGCTTATCCCGCGAGCAGTACTTC
CASSLSREQYF
>TRBJ1-4|TRBV28|.|TRBD1
TGTGCCACCCGCACAGGGGGCTTTGAAAAACTGTTTTTT
CATRTGGFEKLFF
>TRBJ1-1|TRBV9|.|.
TGTGCCAGCAGCGTAGGAGTTGGGACTGAAGCTTTCTTT
CASSVGVGTEAFF
>TRBJ2-7|TRBV4-3|.|TRBD2
TGCGCCAGCTCCCCCCGGGCGGGAGCCAACGAGCAGTACTTC
CASSPRAGANEQYF
>TRBJ1-5|TRBV9|.|.
TGTGCCAGCAGCGCGGAAAAGGACAGAAGAGTGCGCAATCAGCCCCAGCATTTT
CASSAEKDRRVRNQPQHF
>TRBJ2-2|TRBV10-1|.|.
TGCGCCAGCAGTTACAGGGATTTCGGGGAGCTGTTTTTT
CASSYRDFGELFF
>TRBJ1-5|TRBV7-9|.|.
TGTGCCAGCAGCCCCGGGACATCCTGGGGCTATAGCAATCAGCCCCAGCATTTT
CASSPGTSWGYSNQPQHF
>TRBJ1-2|TRBV6-6|few|.
TGTGCCACCGTCGCAGGCCCCTTTAACTATGGCTACACCTTC
CATVAGPFNYGYTF
>TRBJ2-1|TRBV10-3|.|.
TGTGCCATCAGTGAGTCCGGACTAGCAGGGGGTGAGCAGTTCTTC
CAISESGLAGGEQFF
>TRBJ2-2|TRBV9|few|.
TGTGCCAGCAACCAGCGGACCGGGGAGCTGTTTTTT
CASNQRTGELFF
>TRBJ2-5|TRBV2|.|.
TGTGCCAGTAAAGACCGACCCCAAGAGACCCAGTACTTC
CASKDRPQETQYF
>TRBJ2-7|TRBV30|.|TRBD2
TGTGCCTGGAGTGGTAGCGGGAGGGGCACCTACGAGCAGTACTTC
CAWSGSGRGTYEQYF
>TRBJ2-3|TRBV19|few|TRBD2
TGTGCCAGTAGTGACCGAGCGGGACGGAGCACAGATACGCAGTATTTT
CASSDRAGRSTDTQYF
>TRBJ2-2|TRBV5-1|.|TRBD1
TGCGCCAGCAGCACGGGACAGGGGGACACCGGGGAGCTGTTTTTT
CASSTGQGDTGELFF
>TRBJ2-2|TRBV7-3|.|TRBD2
TGTGCCAGCAGCTCGTCGTCTAGCGGCACCGGGGAGCTGTTTTTT
CASSSSSSGTGELFF